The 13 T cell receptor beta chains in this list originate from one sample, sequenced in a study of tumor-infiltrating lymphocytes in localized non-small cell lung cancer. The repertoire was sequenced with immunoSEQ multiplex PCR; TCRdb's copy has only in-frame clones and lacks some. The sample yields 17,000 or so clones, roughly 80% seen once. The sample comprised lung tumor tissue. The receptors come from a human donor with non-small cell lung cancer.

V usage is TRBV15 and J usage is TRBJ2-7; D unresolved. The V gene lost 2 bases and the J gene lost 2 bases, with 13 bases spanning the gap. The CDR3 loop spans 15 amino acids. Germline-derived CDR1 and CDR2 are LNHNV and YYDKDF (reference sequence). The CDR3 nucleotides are TGTGCCACCAGCAGATTACTGGGTTCCGCCTACGAGCAGTACTTC. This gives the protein CATSRLLGSAYEQYF.

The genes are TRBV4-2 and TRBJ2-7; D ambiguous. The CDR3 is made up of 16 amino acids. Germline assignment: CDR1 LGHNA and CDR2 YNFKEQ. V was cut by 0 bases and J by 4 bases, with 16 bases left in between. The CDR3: CASSQEDRRPQYEQYF. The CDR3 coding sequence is TGTGCCAGCAGCCAAGAGGATCGGCGACCGCAATACGAGCAGTACTTC.

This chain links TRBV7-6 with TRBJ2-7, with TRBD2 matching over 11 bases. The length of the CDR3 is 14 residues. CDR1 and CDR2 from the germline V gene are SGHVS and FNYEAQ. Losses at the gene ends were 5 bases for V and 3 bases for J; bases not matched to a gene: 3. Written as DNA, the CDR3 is TGTGCCAGCAGCATAGGGACTAGCGGCTACGAGCAGTACTTC. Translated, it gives CASSIGTSGYEQYF.

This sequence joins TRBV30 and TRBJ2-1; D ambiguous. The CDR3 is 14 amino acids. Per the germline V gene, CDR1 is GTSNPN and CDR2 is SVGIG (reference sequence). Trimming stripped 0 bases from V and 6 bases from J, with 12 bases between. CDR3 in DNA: TGTGCCTGGAGTGTGGCCCCCGCCCCCAATGAGCAGTTCTTC. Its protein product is CAWSVAPAPNEQFF. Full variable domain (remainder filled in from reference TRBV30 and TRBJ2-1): SQTIHQWPATLVQPVGSPLSLECTVEGTSNPNLYWYRQAAGRGLQLLFYSVGIGQISSEVPQNLSASRPQDRQFILSSKKLLLSDSGFYLCAWSVAPAPNEQFFGPGTRLTVL.

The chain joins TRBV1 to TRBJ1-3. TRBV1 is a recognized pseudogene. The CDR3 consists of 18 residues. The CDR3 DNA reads TGCACCAGCAGCCAAGATGGGGGACTACAGGGATCTGGAAACACCATATATTTT. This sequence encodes CTSSQDGGLQGSGNTIYF.

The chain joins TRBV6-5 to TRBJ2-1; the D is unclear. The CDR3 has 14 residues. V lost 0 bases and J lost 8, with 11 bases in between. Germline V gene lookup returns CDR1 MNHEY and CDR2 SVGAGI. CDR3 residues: CASSYSAGGDEQFF. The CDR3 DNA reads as TGTGCCAGCAGTTACTCAGCTGGTGGGGATGAGCAGTTCTTC.

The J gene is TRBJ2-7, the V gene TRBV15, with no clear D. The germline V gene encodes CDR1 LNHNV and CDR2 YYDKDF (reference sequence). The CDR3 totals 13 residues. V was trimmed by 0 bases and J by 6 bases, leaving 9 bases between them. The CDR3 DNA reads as TGTGCCACCAGCAGAGAACGATCGGCCGAGCAGTACTTC. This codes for CATSRERSAEQYF.

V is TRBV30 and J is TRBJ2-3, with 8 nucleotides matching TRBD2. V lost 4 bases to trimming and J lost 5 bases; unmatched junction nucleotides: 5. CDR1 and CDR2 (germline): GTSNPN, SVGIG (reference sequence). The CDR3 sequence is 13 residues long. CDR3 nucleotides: TGTGCCTGGATTGCGGGAGGAGTAGATACGCAGTATTTT. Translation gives CAWIAGGVDTQYF.

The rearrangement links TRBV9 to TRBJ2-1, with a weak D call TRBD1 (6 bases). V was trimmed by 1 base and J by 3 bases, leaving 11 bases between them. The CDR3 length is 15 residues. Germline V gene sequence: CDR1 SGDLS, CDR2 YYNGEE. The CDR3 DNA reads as TGTGCCAGCAGCGTACAGGTAGGGGGCTACAATGAGCAGTTCTTC. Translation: CASSVQVGGYNEQFF.

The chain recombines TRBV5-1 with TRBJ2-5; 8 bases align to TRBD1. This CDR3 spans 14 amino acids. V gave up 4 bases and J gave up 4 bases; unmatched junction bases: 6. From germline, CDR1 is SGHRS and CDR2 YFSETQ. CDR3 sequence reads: CASSNLTGGETQYF. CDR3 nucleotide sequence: TGCGCCAGCAGCAACCTCACAGGGGGAGAGACCCAGTACTTC.

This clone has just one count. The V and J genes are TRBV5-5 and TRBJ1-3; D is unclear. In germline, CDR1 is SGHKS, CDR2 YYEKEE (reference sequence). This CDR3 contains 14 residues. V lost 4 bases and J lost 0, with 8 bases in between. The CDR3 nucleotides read TGTGCCAGCAGCCCCCTCCTCTCTGGAAACACCATATATTTT. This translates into CASSPLLSGNTIYF.

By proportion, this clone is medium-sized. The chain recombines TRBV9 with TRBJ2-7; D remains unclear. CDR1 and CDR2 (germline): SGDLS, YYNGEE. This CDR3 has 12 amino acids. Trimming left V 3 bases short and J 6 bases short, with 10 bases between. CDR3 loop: CASSDLAGEQYF. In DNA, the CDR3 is TGTGCCAGCAGCGATCTCGCCGGCGAGCAGTACTTC.

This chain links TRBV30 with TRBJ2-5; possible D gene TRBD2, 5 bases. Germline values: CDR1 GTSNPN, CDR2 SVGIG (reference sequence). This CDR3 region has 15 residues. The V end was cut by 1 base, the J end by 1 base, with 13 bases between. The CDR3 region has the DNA TGTGCCTGGAGTGGACTGGACTCACCCCAAGAGACCCAGTACTTC. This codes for CAWSGLDSPQETQYF.